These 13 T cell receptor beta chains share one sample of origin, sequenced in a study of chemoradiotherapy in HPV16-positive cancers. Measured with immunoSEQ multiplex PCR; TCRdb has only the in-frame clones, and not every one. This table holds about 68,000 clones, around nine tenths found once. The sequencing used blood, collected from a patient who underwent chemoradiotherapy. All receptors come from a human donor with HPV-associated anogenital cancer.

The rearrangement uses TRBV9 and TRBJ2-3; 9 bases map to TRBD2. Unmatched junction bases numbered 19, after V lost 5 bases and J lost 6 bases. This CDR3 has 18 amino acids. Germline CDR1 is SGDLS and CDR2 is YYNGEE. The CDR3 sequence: CASRPPQAAGGPVDTQYF. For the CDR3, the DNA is TGTGCCAGCAGACCCCCCCAAGCGGCGGGGGGGCCAGTTGATACGCAGTATTTT.

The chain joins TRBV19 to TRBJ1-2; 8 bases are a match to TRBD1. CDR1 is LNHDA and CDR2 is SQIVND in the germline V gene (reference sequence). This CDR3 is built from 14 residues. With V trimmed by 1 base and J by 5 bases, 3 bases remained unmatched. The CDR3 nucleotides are TGTGCCAGTAGTATAGCCGGACAGGGTTATGGCTACACCTTC. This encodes CASSIAGQGYGYTF.

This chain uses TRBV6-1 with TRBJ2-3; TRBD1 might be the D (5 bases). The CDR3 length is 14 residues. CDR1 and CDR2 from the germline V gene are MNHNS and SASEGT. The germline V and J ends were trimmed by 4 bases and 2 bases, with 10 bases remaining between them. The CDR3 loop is CASSADRFTDTQYF. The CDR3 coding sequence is TGTGCCAGCAGTGCCGACAGATTCACAGATACGCAGTATTTT.

The CDR3 is CASSKNVQGIGYGYTF. The DNA of the CDR3 is TGTGCCAGCAGCAAGAACGTACAGGGGATTGGCTATGGCTACACCTTC. V usage is TRBV5-4 and J usage is TRBJ1-2; the match to TRBD1 covers 7 bases. Germline CDR1 and CDR2: SGHNT and YYREEE (reference sequence). This CDR3 region has 16 residues. With V trimmed by 4 bases and J by 4 bases, 13 bases remained unmatched.

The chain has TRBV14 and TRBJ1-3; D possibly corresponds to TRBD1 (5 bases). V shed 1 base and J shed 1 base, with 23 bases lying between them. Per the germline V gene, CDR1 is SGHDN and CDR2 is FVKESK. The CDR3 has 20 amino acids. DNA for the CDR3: TGTGCCAGCAGCCAAGCGTTGGGGACTCCCCGAATCGATTCTGGAAACACCATATATTTT. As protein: CASSQALGTPRIDSGNTIYF.

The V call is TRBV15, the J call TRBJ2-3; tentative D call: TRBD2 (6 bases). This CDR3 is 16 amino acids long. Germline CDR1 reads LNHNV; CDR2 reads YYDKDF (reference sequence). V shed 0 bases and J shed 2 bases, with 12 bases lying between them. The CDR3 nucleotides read TGTGCCACCAGCAGAGATTTTGGCGGGGCCACAGATACGCAGTATTTT. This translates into CATSRDFGGATDTQYF.

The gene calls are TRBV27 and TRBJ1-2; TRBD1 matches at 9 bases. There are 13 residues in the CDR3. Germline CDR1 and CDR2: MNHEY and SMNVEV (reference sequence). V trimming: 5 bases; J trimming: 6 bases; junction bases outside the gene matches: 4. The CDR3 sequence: CASSTGQGHGYTF. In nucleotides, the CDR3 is TGTGCCAGCAGTACGGGACAGGGTCATGGCTACACCTTC.

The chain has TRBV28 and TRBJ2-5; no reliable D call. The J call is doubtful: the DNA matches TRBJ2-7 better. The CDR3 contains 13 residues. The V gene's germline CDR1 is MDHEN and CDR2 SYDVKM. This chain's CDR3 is CASSPPSVYEQYF. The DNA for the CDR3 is TGTGCCAGCAGCCCCCCCTCCGTCTACGAGCAGTACTTC.

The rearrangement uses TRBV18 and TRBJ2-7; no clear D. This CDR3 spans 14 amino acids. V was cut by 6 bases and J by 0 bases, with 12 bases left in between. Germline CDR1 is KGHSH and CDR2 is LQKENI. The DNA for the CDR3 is TGTGCCAGCTCCAAGGCGGCCGTCTCCTACGAGCAGTACTTC. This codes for CASSKAAVSYEQYF.

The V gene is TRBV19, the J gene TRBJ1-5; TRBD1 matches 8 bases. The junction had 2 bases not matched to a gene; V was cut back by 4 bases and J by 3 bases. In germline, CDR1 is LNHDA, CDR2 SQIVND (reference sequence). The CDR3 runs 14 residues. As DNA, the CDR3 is TGTGCCAGTAGTACAGGGGGCTACAATCAGCCCCAGCATTTT. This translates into CASSTGGYNQPQHF.

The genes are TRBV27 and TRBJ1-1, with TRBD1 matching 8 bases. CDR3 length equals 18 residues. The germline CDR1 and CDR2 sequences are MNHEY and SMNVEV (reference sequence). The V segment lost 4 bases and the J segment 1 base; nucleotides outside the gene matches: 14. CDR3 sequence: CASSSAGAGQEANTEAFF. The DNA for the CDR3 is TGTGCCAGCAGTTCTGCGGGGGCGGGACAGGAAGCGAACACTGAAGCTTTCTTT.

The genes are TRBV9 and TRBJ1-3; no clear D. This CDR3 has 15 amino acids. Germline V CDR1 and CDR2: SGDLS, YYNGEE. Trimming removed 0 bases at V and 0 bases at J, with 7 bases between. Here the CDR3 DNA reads TGTGCCAGCAGCGTAGAGGTGGGCTCTGGAAACACCATATATTTT. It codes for CASSVEVGSGNTIYF.

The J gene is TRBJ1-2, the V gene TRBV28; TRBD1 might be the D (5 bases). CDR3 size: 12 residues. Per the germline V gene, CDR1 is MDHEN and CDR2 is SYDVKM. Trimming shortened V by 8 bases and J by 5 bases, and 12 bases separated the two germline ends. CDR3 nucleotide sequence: TGTGCCAGCTGGGGCAGCTTATATGGCTACACCTTC. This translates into CASWGSLYGYTF.